Listed below are T cell receptor beta chains from one sample, sequenced in a study of regulatory T cells in long-lasting Graves disease. TCRdb analysed the multiplex PCR reads with MiXCR anew, one entry per CDR3 protein. The sample holds roughly 500,000 distinct CDR3 sequences, 20% to 25% seen once. The sample was peripheral blood mononuclear cells (PBMCs), taken when the disease was refractory, from a patient treated with antithyroid drugs. These receptors were obtained from a female donor with Graves disease. Each CDR3 is given with its conserved first and last residue. Fields, in order: D gene, clone size, J gene, V gene, CDR3 protein, CDR3 DNA. D genes are given only for firm matches. Size values are once, few and many counts, or a class for expanded clones, and some rows have none.

d_gene: -
abundance: -
j_gene: TRBJ2-1
v_gene: TRBV20-1
CDR3aa: CSARAYNEQFF
CDR3nt: TGCAGTGCTAGAGCCTACAATGAGCAGTTCTTC

d_gene: TRBD1
abundance: -
j_gene: TRBJ2-7
v_gene: TRBV29-1
CDR3aa: CSVLSGTGGGEQYF
CDR3nt: TGCAGCGTCTTGTCCGGGACAGGGGGGGGCGAGCAGTACTTC

d_gene: -
abundance: few
j_gene: TRBJ2-7
v_gene: TRBV7-9
CDR3aa: CASSSGPANYEQYF
CDR3nt: TGTGCCAGCAGCTCGGGACCAGCAAACTACGAGCAGTACTTC

d_gene: -
abundance: many
j_gene: TRBJ1-4
v_gene: TRBV12-3/TRBV12-4
CDR3aa: CASSFRGDATNEKLFF
CDR3nt: TGTGCCAGCAGTTTCCGTGGGGACGCAACTAATGAAAAACTGTTTTTT

d_gene: -
abundance: many
j_gene: TRBJ2-7
v_gene: TRBV28
CDR3aa: CASRGTVKGYEQYF
CDR3nt: TGTGCCAGCAGAGGGACGGTGAAGGGGTACGAGCAGTACTTC

d_gene: TRBD1
abundance: many
j_gene: TRBJ2-7
v_gene: TRBV28
CDR3aa: CASSSPGQASDEQYF
CDR3nt: TGTGCCAGCAGTTCCCCGGGACAGGCTTCCGACGAGCAGTACTTC

d_gene: TRBD1
abundance: -
j_gene: TRBJ1-1
v_gene: TRBV6-5
CDR3aa: CANSYDRGNTEAFF
CDR3nt: TGTGCCAACAGTTACGACAGGGGGAACACTGAAGCTTTCTTT

d_gene: -
abundance: -
j_gene: TRBJ1-6
v_gene: TRBV7-9
CDR3aa: CASRDGQRNSPLHF
CDR3nt: TGTGCCAGCAGGGACGGACAGAGAAATTCACCCCTCCACTTT

d_gene: TRBD1
abundance: -
j_gene: TRBJ1-1
v_gene: TRBV10-2
CDR3aa: CASSPGTGGSEAFF
CDR3nt: TGCGCCAGCAGTCCCGGGACAGGGGGCTCCGAAGCTTTCTTT

d_gene: TRBD1
abundance: -
j_gene: TRBJ1-2
v_gene: TRBV30
CDR3aa: CAWIQGDFYGYTF
CDR3nt: TGTGCCTGGATACAGGGGGATTTCTATGGCTACACCTTC

d_gene: TRBD2
abundance: few
j_gene: TRBJ2-1
v_gene: TRBV28
CDR3aa: CASSFSGNMEEQFF
CDR3nt: TGTGCCAGCAGTTTTAGCGGGAACATGGAGGAGCAGTTCTTC

d_gene: TRBD1
abundance: few
j_gene: TRBJ1-2
v_gene: TRBV12-3/TRBV12-4
CDR3aa: CASSDWDRGAYGYTF
CDR3nt: TGTGCCAGCAGCGATTGGGACAGGGGAGCCTATGGCTACACCTTC

d_gene: -
abundance: -
j_gene: TRBJ1-5
v_gene: TRBV24-1
CDR3aa: CATGDLSTSQPQHF
CDR3nt: TGTGCCACCGGTGATTTGTCTACCAGTCAGCCCCAGCATTTT

d_gene: TRBD1
abundance: many
j_gene: TRBJ1-5
v_gene: TRBV6-1
CDR3aa: CASSVIQGANNQPQHF
CDR3nt: TGTGCCAGCAGCGTAATACAGGGGGCGAACAATCAGCCCCAGCATTTT

d_gene: -
abundance: many
j_gene: TRBJ2-7
v_gene: TRBV27
CDR3aa: CASSFGGGTLYEQYF
CDR3nt: TGTGCCAGCAGTTTTGGAGGGGGGACCCTCTACGAGCAGTACTTC

d_gene: -
abundance: many
j_gene: TRBJ2-2
v_gene: TRBV30
CDR3aa: CAWSLTYTGELFF
CDR3nt: TGTGCCTGGAGTCTAACGTACACCGGGGAGCTGTTTTTT

d_gene: TRBD1
abundance: many
j_gene: TRBJ1-1
v_gene: TRBV20-1
CDR3aa: CSATAGQGFTEAFF
CDR3nt: TGCAGTGCTACAGCCGGACAGGGGTTCACTGAAGCTTTCTTT

d_gene: TRBD1
abundance: many
j_gene: TRBJ1-5
v_gene: TRBV7-8
CDR3aa: CASSLQGVRQPQHF
CDR3nt: TGTGCCAGCAGCTTACAGGGGGTGAGACAGCCCCAGCATTTT

d_gene: -
abundance: few
j_gene: TRBJ1-1
v_gene: TRBV7-8
CDR3aa: CASSLVTDAAFF
CDR3nt: TGTGCCAGCAGCTTAGTGACCGATGCGGCTTTCTTT

d_gene: -
abundance: once
j_gene: TRBJ2-3
v_gene: TRBV7-2
CDR3aa: CASSLLGWVTDTQYF
CDR3nt: TGTGCCAGCAGCTTACTTGGGTGGGTCACAGATACGCAGTATTTT

d_gene: -
abundance: -
j_gene: TRBJ1-2
v_gene: TRBV24-1
CDR3aa: CATSDPDVGHTF
CDR3nt: TGTGCCACCAGTGATCCGGACGTGGGCCACACCTTC

d_gene: TRBD1
abundance: -
j_gene: TRBJ2-2
v_gene: TRBV5-1
CDR3aa: CASSLASRDRANTGELFF
CDR3nt: TGCGCCAGCAGCTTGGCTAGCCGGGACAGGGCGAACACCGGGGAGCTGTTTTTT

d_gene: -
abundance: -
j_gene: TRBJ1-6
v_gene: TRBV5-1
CDR3aa: CASSGGPDSPLHF
CDR3nt: TGCGCCAGCAGCGGGGGTCCGGATTCACCCCTCCACTTT

d_gene: -
abundance: -
j_gene: TRBJ1-2
v_gene: TRBV9
CDR3aa: CASSVGGRSVYGYTF
CDR3nt: TGTGCCAGCAGCGTGGGGGGCAGGTCTGTCTATGGCTACACCTTC

d_gene: TRBD1
abundance: few
j_gene: TRBJ2-7
v_gene: TRBV20-1
CDR3aa: CSARDLQGANYEQYF
CDR3nt: TGCAGTGCTAGAGATCTGCAGGGGGCTAACTACGAGCAGTACTTC

d_gene: TRBD2
abundance: many
j_gene: TRBJ2-7
v_gene: TRBV5-1
CDR3aa: CASSAGLAGSYEQYF
CDR3nt: TGTGCCAGCAGCGCCGGGCTAGCGGGGTCCTACGAGCAGTACTTC

d_gene: TRBD1
abundance: few
j_gene: TRBJ2-3
v_gene: TRBV12-5
CDR3aa: CASGWTGIGTDTQYF
CDR3nt: TGTGCTAGTGGTTGGACAGGGATAGGCACAGATACGCAGTATTTT